This TCR beta chain is from a study of T cells in Graves' hyperthyroidism and ophthalmopathy. Based on clinical symptoms, serum thyroxine and TRAb, thyroid ultrasound and orbital computed tomography, diagnoses were reached. PBMCs were sourced from over 8.5 ml fresh peripheral blood. The CDR3 has 15 amino acids. Looked up from germline, CDR1 is LNHNV and CDR2 is YYDKDF (reference sequence). Trimming cost V 1 base and J 8 bases, with 14 bases left between them. From RNA transcripts, TCR beta CDR3 regions were amplified. A first-round RT-PCR of the TCR CDR3 used the HTBI primer set. One entry per CDR3 protein results from TCRdb running MiXCR on the multiplex PCR reads. Found here are around 480,000 distinct CDR3 sequences, roughly 14% of them singletons; the top ten hold 15% to 20%.

The specimen sequenced was blood. The receptor was derived from a woman between 18 and 30 years old with Graves' hyperthyroidism. The rearrangement uses TRBV15 and TRBJ1-4, with a tentative D call TRBD1 (6 bases). In DNA form, the CDR3 reads TGTGCCACCAGCAGAGGTGGCGGGAGGGGGGAAAAACTGTTTTTT. This encodes CATSRGGGRGEKLFF.